This T cell receptor beta chain was captured in a study of blood T cell repertoires in COVID-19. At the level of the study: The United States, Italy and Spain provided the acute and convalescent COVID-19 samples.

This clone was observed a handful of times. The table came from immunoSEQ multiplex PCR; TCRdb's copy has only in-frame clones and leaves some out. Found here are hundreds of thousands of clones, approximately 80% of them singletons; the top ten hold about 8%. The germline gives CDR1 MDHEN, CDR2 SYDVKM. The length of the CDR3 is 14 residues. V lost 7 bases and J lost 7; bases outside the gene matches: 9. The rearrangement joins TRBV28 to TRBJ2-1; 8 positions match TRBD1. The clonotype comes from a woman aged 50 to 60 with acute or convalescent COVID-19. Specimen: peripheral blood. CDR3 residues: CASTQGALRNEQFF. In nucleotides, the CDR3 is TGTGCCAGCACCCAGGGGGCTTTAAGGAATGAGCAGTTCTTC. The whole variable domain, remainder taken from reference TRBV28 and TRBJ2-1, is DVKVTQSSRYLVKRTGEKVFLECVQDMDHENMFWYRQDPGLGLRLIYFSYDVKMKEKGDIPEGYSVSREKKERFSLILESASTNQTSMYLCASTQGALRNEQFFGPGTRLTVL.